Listed below are T cell receptor beta chains from one sample, sequenced in a study of cytomegalovirus exposure and HLA in healthy donors. The data were produced by immunoSEQ multiplex PCR, yet TCRdb's version contains in-frame clones alone and is incomplete. The sample lists roughly 130,000 clones; about four fifths were seen once. Sequenced input: PBMCs. All receptors derive from a man aged 18-30 years in good health and CMV-seronegative. The CDR3 runs from the conserved cysteine through the conserved F or W. The order of the fields is clone size, V gene, D gene, J gene, CDR3 protein, CDR3 DNA. The D gene is left open where the match is weak. Size is stated for part of the rows, as once, few or many counts, or as a class when the clone is expanded.

>.|TRBV5-1|.|TRBJ1-4
CASSLGGTNEKLFF
TGCGCCAGCAGCTTAGGGGGAACTAATGAAAAACTGTTTTTT
>.|TRBV4-1|.|TRBJ1-1
CASSQDGAGGTEAFF
TGCGCCAGCAGCCAAGACGGAGCGGGGGGCACTGAAGCTTTCTTT
>.|TRBV4-1|TRBD2|TRBJ2-1
CASSQATLAGGLREQFF
TGCGCCAGCAGCCAAGCAACCCTAGCGGGGGGGCTTCGTGAGCAGTTCTTC
>.|TRBV5-6|TRBD1|TRBJ1-5
CASSLQGLNQPQHF
TGTGCCAGCAGCTTACAGGGGCTCAATCAGCCCCAGCATTTT
>few|TRBV2|TRBD1|TRBJ2-7
CASRSTGMSSYEQYF
TGTGCCAGCAGGTCGACAGGGATGAGCTCCTACGAGCAGTACTTC
>.|TRBV7-8|TRBD1|TRBJ1-2
CASSFIPGQAYGYTF
TGTGCCAGCAGCTTCATTCCGGGACAGGCCTATGGCTACACCTTC
>.|TRBV9|TRBD2|TRBJ2-1
CASSVATGSGGYNEQFF
TGTGCCAGCAGCGTAGCTACGGGTAGCGGGGGCTACAATGAGCAGTTCTTC
>.|TRBV19|TRBD2|TRBJ2-1
CARLGGGGPWEQFF
TGTGCCAGGCTGGGGGGCGGGGGGCCCTGGGAGCAGTTCTTC
>.|TRBV4-3|TRBD1|TRBJ1-2
CASSQERAGGRGYTF
TGCGCCAGCAGCCAAGAACGGGCAGGGGGACGGGGCTACACCTTC
>.|TRBV14|.|TRBJ1-1
CASQGFSKAFF
TGTGCCAGCCAGGGTTTTTCCAAAGCTTTCTTT
>.|TRBV2|.|TRBJ1-2
CASSEAGRVYGYTF
TGTGCCAGCAGTGAAGCGGGCAGGGTCTATGGCTACACCTTC
>.|TRBV4-2|TRBD1|TRBJ1-1
CASSQRGRGSANTEAFF
TGTGCCAGCAGCCAAAGGGGCAGGGGGTCAGCGAACACTGAAGCTTTCTTT
>.|TRBV19|.|TRBJ1-6
CASSTAGQASSPLHF
TGTGCCAGTAGTACAGCCGGCCAGGCCTCCTCACCCCTCCACTTT
>.|TRBV28|TRBD1|TRBJ1-1
CASSQGGSTEAFF
TGTGCCAGCAGCCAGGGGGGTTCCACTGAAGCTTTCTTT
>.|TRBV4-2|.|TRBJ1-1
CASSLQGTNTEAFF
TGTGCCAGCAGCCTTCAGGGGACGAACACTGAAGCTTTCTTT
>.|TRBV14|.|TRBJ2-4
CASSPRQGAKNIQYF
TGTGCCAGCAGCCCCCGCCAGGGGGCCAAAAACATTCAGTACTTC
>.|TRBV10-3|.|TRBJ2-3
CAISESRDTQYF
TGTGCCATCAGTGAGTCGAGAGATACGCAGTATTTT
>.|TRBV28|TRBD2|TRBJ2-1
CASSRPSGGAWGEQFF
TGTGCCAGCAGTCGCCCTAGCGGGGGGGCCTGGGGTGAGCAGTTCTTC